The 5 T cell receptor beta chains reported below all come from one sample, sequenced in a study of OX40 agonist ivuxolimab in advanced cancers. Sequenced by immunoSEQ multiplex PCR; TCRdb stores in-frame clones only, minus some. The repertoire holds about 28,000 clones, with 86% as singletons. The sample was CD4+ or CD8+ T cells sorted from blood, taken in a trial of the OX40 agonist ivuxolimab. These receptors all come from an adult with an advanced solid tumor such as melanoma, head and neck, liver or kidney cancer.

V gene TRBV28 combines with J gene TRBJ2-2; TRBD2 is a possible D gene (5 bases). CDR1 MDHEN and CDR2 SYDVKM come from the germline V gene. CDR3 length: 17 residues. V gave up 3 bases and J gave up 5 bases, with 19 bases separating them. The DNA of the CDR3 is TGTGCCAGCAGTTTCCGACTATTTGGAAGGGAGACCGGGGAGCTGTTTTTT. Protein: CASSFRLFGRETGELFF.

The CDR3 DNA follows: TGCGCCAGCTGGAATGCCGAGAACACTGAAGCTTTCTTT. This encodes CASWNAENTEAFF. This rearrangement joins TRBV5-1 to TRBJ1-1; D call uncertain. CDR3 size: 13 residues. Between the trimmed V and J ends, which lost 7 bases and 1 base, there was a span of 11 bases. Germline V gives CDR1 SGHRS, CDR2 YFSETQ. The variable domain in full, completed from reference TRBV5-1 and TRBJ1-1, reads KAGVTQTPRYLIKTRGQQVTLSCSPISGHRSVSWYQQTPGQGLQFLFEYFSETQRNKGNFPGRFSGRQFSNSRSEMNVSTLELGDSALYLCASWNAENTEAFFGQGTRLTVV.

This chain links TRBV11-2 with TRBJ2-7, with TRBD2 matching over 7 bases. Germline V gene lookup returns CDR1 SGHAT and CDR2 FQNNGV. The V and J ends lost 6 bases and 5 bases, in that order; junction bases with no gene match: 16. The CDR3 totals 16 residues. This chain's CDR3 is CASSPTVWGGVNEQYF. CDR3 DNA sequence: TGTGCCAGCAGTCCCACGGTATGGGGGGGAGTGAACGAGCAGTACTTC.

The rearrangement joins TRBV15 to TRBJ2-1, with 13 bases fitting TRBD2. Trimming at V came to 4 bases and at J to 0 bases, leaving 9 bases not matched to a gene. Germline CDR1 reads LNHNV; CDR2 reads YYDKDF (reference sequence). The length of the CDR3 is 19 residues. CDR3 amino acids: CATSNRTSGRANSYNEQFF. Here the CDR3 DNA reads TGTGCCACCAGCAACCGCACTAGCGGGAGGGCCAACTCCTACAATGAGCAGTTCTTC.

This clone was counted only a few times. The V and J genes are TRBV18 and TRBJ2-1; 7 positions match TRBD1. V shed 3 bases and J 2 bases; nucleotides not matched to a gene: 4. From germline, CDR1 is KGHSH and CDR2 LQKENI. This CDR3 contains 15 residues. CDR3 in DNA: TGTGCCAGCTCACCTTTGCAGGGGGCCTACAATGAGCAGTTCTTC. It translates to CASSPLQGAYNEQFF.